The clone carrying this T cell receptor (beta chain) showed up just once. This entry is derived from a study of blood T cell repertoires in COVID-19. Study context: Whether acute or convalescent, the COVID-19 samples came from the United States, Italy and Spain. From T cells, B-cell-depleted T cells, or PBMCs came the material, which was cDNA or gDNA.

In the source study's methods: Reference gene primers were amplified, and this amplification served to estimate nucleated cell counts. The repertoire was sequenced with immunoSEQ multiplex PCR; TCRdb's copy has only in-frame clones and lacks some. The V and J calls and clone size were taken over from that table, and D and trimming were inferred from the DNA. The table has about 200,000 clones, 80% to 90% seen once. The CDR3 contains 15 residues. V lost 3 bases and J 2 bases, leaving 13 bases between the germline ends. Germline V lookup: CDR1 LGHDT, CDR2 YNNKEL (reference sequence). V usage is TRBV3-1 (or the pseudogene TRBV3-2) and J usage is TRBJ1-1; D may be TRBD1 (5 bases). This clonotype originated in a woman in her seventies with acute or convalescent COVID-19. The sequencing sample was made of peripheral blood. The CDR3 is CASSHLTRGNTEAFF. Written as DNA, the CDR3 is TGTGCCAGCAGCCACCTTACAAGGGGTAACACTGAAGCTTTCTTT.